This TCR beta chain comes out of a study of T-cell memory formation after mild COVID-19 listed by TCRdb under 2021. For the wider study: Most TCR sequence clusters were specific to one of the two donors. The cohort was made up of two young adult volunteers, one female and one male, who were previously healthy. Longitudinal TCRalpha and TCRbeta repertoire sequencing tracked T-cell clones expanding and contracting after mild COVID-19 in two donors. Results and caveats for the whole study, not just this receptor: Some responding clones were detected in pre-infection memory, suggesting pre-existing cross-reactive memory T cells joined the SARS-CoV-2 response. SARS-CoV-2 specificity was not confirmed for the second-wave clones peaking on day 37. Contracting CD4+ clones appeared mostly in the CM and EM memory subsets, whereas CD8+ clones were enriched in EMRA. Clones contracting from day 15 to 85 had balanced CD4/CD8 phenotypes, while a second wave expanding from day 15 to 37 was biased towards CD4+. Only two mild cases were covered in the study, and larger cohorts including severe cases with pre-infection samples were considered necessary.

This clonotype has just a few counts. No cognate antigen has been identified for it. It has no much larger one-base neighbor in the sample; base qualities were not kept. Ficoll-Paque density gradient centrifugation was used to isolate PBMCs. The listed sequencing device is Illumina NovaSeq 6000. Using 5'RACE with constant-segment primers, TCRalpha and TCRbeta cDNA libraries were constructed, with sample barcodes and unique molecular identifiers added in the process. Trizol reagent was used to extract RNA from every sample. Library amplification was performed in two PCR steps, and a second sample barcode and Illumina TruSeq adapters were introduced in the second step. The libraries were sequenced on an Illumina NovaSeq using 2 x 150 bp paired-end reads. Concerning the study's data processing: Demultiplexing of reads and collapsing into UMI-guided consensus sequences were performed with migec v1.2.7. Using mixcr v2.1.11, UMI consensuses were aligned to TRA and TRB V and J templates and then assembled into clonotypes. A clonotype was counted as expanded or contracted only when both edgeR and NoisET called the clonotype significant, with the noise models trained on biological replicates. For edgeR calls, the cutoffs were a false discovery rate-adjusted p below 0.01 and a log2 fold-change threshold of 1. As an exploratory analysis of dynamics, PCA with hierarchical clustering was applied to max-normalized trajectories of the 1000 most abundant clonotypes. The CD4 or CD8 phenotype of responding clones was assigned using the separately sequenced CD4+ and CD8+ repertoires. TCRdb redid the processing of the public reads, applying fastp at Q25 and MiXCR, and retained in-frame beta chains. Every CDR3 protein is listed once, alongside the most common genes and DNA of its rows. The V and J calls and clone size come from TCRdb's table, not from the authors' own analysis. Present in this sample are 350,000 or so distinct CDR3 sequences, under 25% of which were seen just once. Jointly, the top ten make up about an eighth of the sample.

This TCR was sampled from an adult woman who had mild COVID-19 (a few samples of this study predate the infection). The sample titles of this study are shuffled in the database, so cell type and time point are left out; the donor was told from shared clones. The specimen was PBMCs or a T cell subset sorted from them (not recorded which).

The nucleotide sequence reads as follows: TGTGCCAGTTTTCTAGCGGGAGCGGACAATGAGCAGTTCTTC. This is translated as CASFLAGADNEQFF. The V and J genes are TRBV6-6 and TRBJ2-1; 10 of the junction bases match TRBD2. From V the trimming removes 9 bases and from J it removes 5 bases, while the gene matches leave 7 bases of the junction unaccounted for. The germline V gene (reference sequence) yields MNHNY for CDR1 and SVGAGI for CDR2. From the cysteine up to the phenylalanine, the CDR3 has a length of 14 residues. The read is trimmed to its CDR3 DNA, 42 bases read in frame from base 1.